Following are 31 T cell receptor beta chains from one sample sequenced in a study of long-term antiretroviral therapy in people with HIV. Running of the v3.0 immunoSEQ assay took place at survey level. Some clones are missing from TCRdb's copy, which holds only in-frame ones; the method was immunoSEQ multiplex PCR. The sample contains around 11,000 clones, about four fifths of which appear only once. Specimen: unsorted PBMCs, collected 1.8 years after starting antiretroviral therapy. Source of these receptors: a man between 35 and 55 years old with HIV.

The gene calls are TRBV11-1 and TRBJ2-4, with a possible D match to TRBD1 (5 bases). Between the trimmed V and J ends, which lost 0 bases and 8 bases, there was a span of 11 bases. This CDR3 is 14 amino acids long. Germline V gene data show CDR1 as SGHAT and CDR2 as FQDESV (reference sequence). CDR3 coding DNA: TGTGCCAGCAGCTTAGCGGGGCAGGGCGACATTCAGTACTTC. Translation: CASSLAGQGDIQYF.

The rearrangement joins TRBV7-2 to TRBJ2-1; 7 bases agree with TRBD2. V lost 2 bases, J lost 5 bases, and 6 bases stayed unmatched. Germline V gene sequence: CDR1 SGHTA, CDR2 FQGNSA. This CDR3 has 15 residues. The CDR3 reads CASSLKSGVDNEQFF. Here the CDR3 DNA reads TGTGCCAGCAGCTTAAAGAGCGGGGTAGACAATGAGCAGTTCTTC.

This clone appeared a single time. The chain recombines TRBV28 with TRBJ1-2; possible D gene TRBD1, 6 bases. The V and J ends lost 4 bases and 3 bases respectively, with 12 bases between them. Germline assignment: CDR1 MDHEN and CDR2 SYDVKM. The CDR3 is 14 residues long. This CDR3 is CASSSYRVYYGYTF. In nucleotides, the CDR3 is TGTGCCAGCAGTTCATACAGGGTGTACTATGGCTACACCTTC.

This chain connects TRBV4-1 to TRBJ2-1, with 9 bases identical to TRBD2. J was trimmed by 7 bases and V by 7 bases; bases with no gene match: 11. The germline V gene has CDR1 MGHRA and CDR2 YSYEKL. The CDR3 runs to 15 residues. Here the CDR3 reads CASTQVAGARNEQFF. The CDR3, as DNA: TGCGCCAGCACTCAGGTAGCGGGAGCACGGAATGAGCAGTTCTTC.

The gene calls are TRBV10-3 and TRBJ1-2, with a possible D match to TRBD1 (5 bases). The CDR3 is 13 residues long. Germline CDR1 reads ENHRY; CDR2 reads SYGVKD. The ends were cut back, 5 bases at V and 4 bases at J, with 11 bases in the middle. Here the CDR3 reads CAISPPDTYGYTF. CDR3 bases: TGTGCCATCAGTCCCCCGGACACCTATGGCTACACCTTC.

The chain employs TRBV29-1 and TRBJ2-5, with TRBD1 identical over 9 bases. This CDR3 contains 12 residues. V gave up 6 bases and J gave up 4 bases; unmatched junction bases: 3. CDR1 SQVTM and CDR2 ANQGSEA come from the germline V gene. As DNA, the CDR3 is TGCAGCGTGGGACAGGGCCGAGAGACCCAGTACTTC. It translates to CSVGQGRETQYF. Supplemented by reference TRBV29-1 and TRBJ2-5, the full variable domain reads SAVISQKPSRDICQRGTSLTIQCQVDSQVTMMFWYRQQPGQSLTLIATANQGSEATYESGFVIDKFPISRPNLTFSTLTVSNMSPEDSSIYLCSVGQGRETQYFGPGTRLLVL.

The chain links TRBV7-9 to TRBJ2-1; TRBD2 matches at 7 bases. This CDR3 has 15 amino acids. Germline V gives CDR1 SEHNR, CDR2 FQNEAQ (reference sequence). The J segment lost 6 bases and the V segment lost 1 base, leaving 6 bases of the junction unmatched. The CDR3 coding sequence is TGTGCCAGCAGCTTAGGGACTAGTGATGGCAATGAGCAGTTCTTC. Translated: CASSLGTSDGNEQFF. Full variable domain (rest looked up from reference TRBV7-9 and TRBJ2-1): DTGVSQNPRHKITKRGQNVTFRCDPISEHNRLYWYRQTLGQGPEFLTYFQNEAQLEKSRLLSDRFSAERPKGSFSTLEIQRTEQGDSAMYLCASSLGTSDGNEQFFGPGTRLTVL.

This clone was seen only a few times. The V and J genes are TRBV4-2 and TRBJ2-2; D remains unclear. Germline CDR1 LGHNA, CDR2 YNFKEQ. With 0 bases removed from V and 3 bases from J, the gap between germline ends came to 5 bases. CDR3 length: 14 amino acids. This CDR3 reads CASSQERDTGELFF. The CDR3, as DNA: TGTGCCAGCAGCCAAGAAAGAGACACCGGGGAGCTGTTTTTT.

The chain recombines TRBV6-5 with TRBJ2-3; 10 nucleotides match TRBD2. Germline CDR1 MNHEY, CDR2 SVGAGI. CDR3 length equals 15 residues. Germline trimming cut 6 bases from V and 5 bases from J; bases unmatched to any gene: 8. CDR3 protein: CASRPSGSSGDTQYF. The CDR3 region has the DNA TGTGCCAGCAGACCTAGCGGGAGTTCGGGAGATACGCAGTATTTT.

The chain uses TRBV7-3 and TRBJ2-1; D is possibly TRBD1 or TRBD2 (7 bases each). V shed 5 bases and J shed 7 bases, with 18 bases lying between them. The V gene's germline CDR1 is SGHTA and CDR2 FQGTGA. This CDR3 region has 15 residues. CDR3 region: CASSPGGVWSNEQFF. The CDR3 coding sequence is TGTGCCAGCAGCCCAGGGGGGGTATGGTCGAATGAGCAGTTCTTC.

Here the CDR3 DNA reads TGTGCCGTCCGAGACATAAGCTCCTACGAGCAGTACTTC. The encoded protein is CAVRDISSYEQYF. V is TRBV28 and J is TRBJ2-7, with unresolved D. Germline assignment: CDR1 MDHEN and CDR2 SYDVKM. This CDR3 contains 13 residues. The V and J ends lost 11 bases and 0 bases respectively, with 14 bases between them.

The rearrangement links TRBV30 to TRBJ2-5; perhaps TRBD1 as D (9 bases). This CDR3 comprises 15 residues. Germline V lookup: CDR1 GTSNPN, CDR2 SVGIG (reference sequence). Trimming removed 4 bases at V and 2 bases at J, with 17 bases between. The CDR3 is CAWKGQGGGQETQYF. The CDR3 DNA is TGTGCCTGGAAGGGACAGGGCGGGGGGCAAGAGACCCAGTACTTC.

The chain uses TRBV5-1 and TRBJ2-7, with 11 bases aligning to TRBD1. V lost 2 bases and J lost 6; bases outside the gene matches: 4. Germline CDR1 is SGHRS and CDR2 is YFSETQ. CDR3 length equals 14 residues. In nucleotides, the CDR3 is TGCGCCAGCAGCTTAGGGACAGGGGGTTTCGAGCAGTACTTC. This encodes CASSLGTGGFEQYF.

The chain has TRBV7-2 and TRBJ2-1; no clear D. Germline-derived CDR1 and CDR2 are SGHTA and FQGNSA. The CDR3 length is 14 residues. The germline V and J ends were trimmed by 1 base and 10 bases, with 14 bases remaining between them. The chain's CDR3 is CASSLEGYVGEQFF. CDR3 DNA sequence: TGTGCCAGCAGCTTAGAAGGGTATGTCGGAGAGCAGTTCTTC.

The gene calls are TRBV7-6 and TRBJ2-2; 11 bases align to TRBD2. The ends lost 5 bases at V and 6 bases at J; junction bases unmatched: 8. The CDR3 is 16 amino acids. Germline CDR1 SGHVS, CDR2 FNYEAQ. The CDR3 DNA sequence: TGTGCCAGCAGCAAAAATAGCGGGAGGGTCCCCGGGGAGCTGTTTTTT. Translating gives CASSKNSGRVPGELFF.

This chain joins TRBV27 and TRBJ2-1; the D gene is possibly TRBD1 (6 bases). Germline values: CDR1 MNHEY, CDR2 SMNVEV (reference sequence). The germline V and J ends were trimmed by 6 bases and 0 bases, with 18 bases remaining between them. The CDR3 sequence is 17 residues long. CDR3 region: CASRTAGTSSSYNEQFF. The DNA for the CDR3 is TGTGCCAGCAGGACGGCCGGGACAAGCAGCTCCTACAATGAGCAGTTCTTC.

The J gene is TRBJ2-7, the V gene TRBV7-6, with D maybe TRBD1 (5 bases). Germline-derived CDR1 and CDR2 are SGHVS and FNYEAQ. The CDR3 is made up of 15 amino acids. The germline V and J ends were trimmed by 5 bases and 2 bases, with 16 bases remaining between them. CDR3 loop: CASSGLGQGAYEQYF. CDR3 in DNA: TGTGCCAGCAGCGGCTTAGGGCAGGGTGCCTACGAGCAGTACTTC.

This clone showed up just a few times. The gene calls are TRBV2 and TRBJ1-1; D uncertain. V was clipped by 3 bases and J by 3 bases, with 5 bases between them. Germline V gene sequence: CDR1 SNHLY, CDR2 FYNNEI. The CDR3 consists of 12 residues. DNA for the CDR3: TGTGCCAGCAGTGATGCGTACACTGAAGCTTTCTTT. This sequence encodes CASSDAYTEAFF.

The chain recombines TRBV11-2 with TRBJ1-1; a weak D match, TRBD1 (5 bases). V lost 10 bases and J 1 base, leaving 16 bases between the germline ends. Germline V gene data show CDR1 as SGHAT and CDR2 as FQNNGV. This CDR3 contains 14 residues. Written as DNA, the CDR3 is TGTGCCACCCTGTTCGGGGGTGGGAACACTGAAGCTTTCTTT. Amino acids: CATLFGGGNTEAFF.

The genes are TRBV5-1 and TRBJ2-7, with D tentatively TRBD1 or TRBD2 (5 bases each). The CDR3 has 14 amino acids. V was shortened by 3 bases and J by 2 bases, with 12 bases between the two germline ends. Germline lookup yields CDR1 SGHRS and CDR2 YFSETQ. This chain's CDR3 is CASSSPSRAYEQYF. The DNA for the CDR3 is TGCGCCAGCAGCTCCCCTAGCAGGGCCTACGAGCAGTACTTC.

The chain recombines TRBV25-1 with TRBJ2-5, with D tentatively TRBD2 (6 bases). TRBJ2-7 explains the end of the DNA better; the J call may be wrong. This CDR3 comprises 14 residues. Germline lookup yields CDR1 MGHDK and CDR2 SYGVNS. The chain's CDR3 is CASSEPGVLYEQYF. The CDR3 DNA sequence: TGTGCCAGCAGTGAACCGGGAGTGCTCTACGAGCAGTACTTC.

The V gene is TRBV30, the J gene TRBJ2-7; D might be TRBD1 or TRBD2, each matching 5 bases. Germline values: CDR1 GTSNPN, CDR2 SVGIG (reference sequence). CDR3 size: 14 residues. V was cut by 0 bases and J by 0 bases, with 9 bases left in between. This chain's CDR3 is CAWSVGTSSYEQYF. DNA for the CDR3: TGTGCCTGGAGTGTGGGGACCAGCTCCTACGAGCAGTACTTC.

The V and J genes are TRBV11-2 and TRBJ1-5; D is unresolved. The CDR3 covers 14 residues. CDR1 and CDR2 from the germline V gene are SGHAT and FQNNGV. V was shortened by 3 bases and J by 2 bases, with 8 bases between the two germline ends. CDR3 loop: CASSLTTGNQPQHF. The DNA of the CDR3 is TGTGCCAGCAGCTTGACAACGGGCAATCAGCCCCAGCATTTT.

The chain combines TRBV9 with TRBJ1-4; 9 positions match TRBD1. Germline CDR1 and CDR2: SGDLS and YYNGEE. Trimming removed 4 bases from V and 8 bases from J; junction bases left unmatched: 12. The CDR3 length is 16 residues. The CDR3 region is CASSPGDRERKEKLFF. CDR3 nucleotides: TGTGCCAGCAGCCCCGGGGACAGGGAGAGGAAAGAAAAACTGTTTTTT. Full variable domain (outside the CDR3, taken from reference TRBV9 and TRBJ1-4): DSGVTQTPKHLITATGQRVTLRCSPRSGDLSVYWYQQSLDQGLQFLIQYYNGEERAKGNILERFSAQQFPDLHSELNLSSLELGDSALYFCASSPGDRERKEKLFFGSGTQLSVL.

The rearrangement links TRBV27 to TRBJ2-4; TRBD2 is a possible D gene (6 bases). There are 15 residues in the CDR3. V was shortened by 1 base and J by 1 base, with 8 bases between the two germline ends. CDR1 MNHEY and CDR2 SMNVEV come from the germline V gene (reference sequence). In DNA, the CDR3 is TGTGCCAGCAGTTTATGGGGGGTTGCCAAAAACATTCAGTACTTC. It is translated as CASSLWGVAKNIQYF.

The chain combines TRBV7-8 with TRBJ2-7, with 7 bases identical to TRBD2. Germline V gene data show CDR1 as SGHVS and CDR2 as FQNEAQ. Trimming removed 4 bases from V and 5 bases from J; junction bases left unmatched: 11. The CDR3 has 15 residues. The CDR3 DNA follows: TGTGCCAGCAGCTCAACAGGACTAGGTAATCACGAGCAGTACTTC. It is translated as CASSSTGLGNHEQYF.

The chain has TRBV13 and TRBJ1-2; D not certain. Germline V lookup: CDR1 PRHDT, CDR2 FYEKMQ (reference sequence). Trimming took off 2 bases at V and 4 bases at J, with 17 bases between the two ends. CDR3 length: 16 residues. The CDR3 DNA reads TGTGCCAGCAGCTTAAAGAGGAGGGCCCACCCCTATGGCTACACCTTC. Translated: CASSLKRRAHPYGYTF.

This clone appeared a single time. CDR3 bases: TGTGCCAGTAGTGATTCTGCGAAATCACAAAGTCGGGCCAACGTCCTGACTTTC. Amino acids: CASSDSAKSQSRANVLTF. The chain carries TRBV19 and TRBJ2-6; D remains ambiguous. V was trimmed by 5 bases and J by 5 bases, leaving 22 bases between them. Germline V gene sequence: CDR1 LNHDA, CDR2 SQIVND (reference sequence). The CDR3 runs to 18 residues.

The chain carries TRBV30 and TRBJ2-7, with unresolved D. V lost 2 bases to trimming and J lost 3 bases, with 20 bases between them. CDR3 length: 16 amino acids. Germline CDR1 is GTSNPN and CDR2 is SVGIG (reference sequence). CDR3: CAWSIGPGRIGYEQYF. Here the CDR3 DNA reads TGTGCCTGGAGTATTGGGCCCGGACGGATCGGCTACGAGCAGTACTTC. The full variable domain, rest sourced from reference TRBV30 and TRBJ2-7, is SQTIHQWPATLVQPVGSPLSLECTVEGTSNPNLYWYRQAAGRGLQLLFYSVGIGQISSEVPQNLSASRPQDRQFILSSKKLLLSDSGFYLCAWSIGPGRIGYEQYFGPGTRLTVT.

This rearrangement joins TRBV7-2 to TRBJ2-2; weak D call: TRBD1 (6 bases). CDR3 length: 16 amino acids. Looked up from germline, CDR1 is SGHTA and CDR2 is FQGNSA. V shed 4 bases and J shed 0 bases, with 12 bases lying between them. The CDR3 loop is CASSSRGIANTGELFF. The CDR3 nucleotides read TGTGCCAGCAGCTCCAGGGGAATCGCGAACACCGGGGAGCTGTTTTTT.

This clone has just one count. The chain uses TRBV28 and TRBJ1-1; no reliable D call. Germline V gene lookup returns CDR1 MDHEN and CDR2 SYDVKM. Trimming left V 6 bases short and J 0 bases short, with 8 bases between. The CDR3 has 13 residues. In DNA, the CDR3 is TGTGCCAGCAGATACTCTATGAACACTGAAGCTTTCTTT. It encodes CASRYSMNTEAFF.